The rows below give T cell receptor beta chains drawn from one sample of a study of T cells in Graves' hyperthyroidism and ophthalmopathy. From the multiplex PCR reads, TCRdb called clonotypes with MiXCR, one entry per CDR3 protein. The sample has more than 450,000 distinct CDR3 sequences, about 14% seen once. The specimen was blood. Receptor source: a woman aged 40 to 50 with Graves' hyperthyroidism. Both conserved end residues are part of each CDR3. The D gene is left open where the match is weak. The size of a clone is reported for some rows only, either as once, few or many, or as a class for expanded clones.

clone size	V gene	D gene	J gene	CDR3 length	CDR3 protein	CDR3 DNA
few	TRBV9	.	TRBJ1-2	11	CASSGNRGYTF	TGTGCCAGCAGCGGGAATAGGGGCTACACCTTC
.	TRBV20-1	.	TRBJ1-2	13	CSAREGGSEGYTF	TGCAGTGCTAGGGAAGGGGGGTCAGAAGGCTACACCTTC
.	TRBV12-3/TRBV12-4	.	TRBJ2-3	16	CASSGGASGHTDTQYF	TGTGCCAGCAGTGGGGGGGCTAGCGGACACACAGATACGCAGTATTTT
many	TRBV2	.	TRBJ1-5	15	CASSKGEDSNQPQHF	TGTGCCAGCAGTAAGGGGGAGGATAGCAATCAGCCCCAGCATTTT
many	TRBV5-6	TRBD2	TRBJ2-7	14	CASSLRTSRYEQYF	TGTGCCAGCAGCTTGCGGACTAGCAGATACGAGCAGTACTTC
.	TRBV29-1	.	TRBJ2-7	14	CSVALLAGRYEQYF	TGCAGCGTCGCTCTTTTGGCAGGGAGGTACGAGCAGTACTTC
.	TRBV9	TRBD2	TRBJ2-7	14	CASSATSGLYEQYF	TGTGCCAGCAGCGCGACTAGCGGACTTTACGAGCAGTACTTC
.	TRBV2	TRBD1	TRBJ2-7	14	CASSVTGDIYEQYF	TGTGCCAGCAGTGTGACAGGGGATATCTACGAGCAGTACTTC
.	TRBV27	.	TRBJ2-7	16	CASSLGGGVGNYEQYF	TGTGCCAGCAGTTTAGGTGGGGGTGTAGGAAACTACGAGCAGTACTTC
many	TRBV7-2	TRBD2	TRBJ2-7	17	CASSSRTSGSISYEQYF	TGTGCCAGCAGCTCCCGGACTAGCGGGTCGATCTCCTACGAGCAGTACTTC
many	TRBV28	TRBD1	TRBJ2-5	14	CASSPLTGRETQYF	TGTGCCAGCAGTCCCCTGACAGGGCGTGAGACCCAGTACTTC
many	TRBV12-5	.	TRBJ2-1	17	CASGFTGSPILNNEQFF	TGTGCTAGTGGTTTTACGGGCAGTCCTATACTAAACAATGAGCAGTTCTTC
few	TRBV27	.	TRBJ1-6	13	CASSPGGVSPLHF	TGTGCCAGCAGTCCCGGGGGTGTTTCACCCCTCCACTTT
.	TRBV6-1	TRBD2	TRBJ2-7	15	CASTSGLAGGYEQYF	TGTGCCAGCACCTCGGGACTAGCGGGAGGATACGAGCAGTACTTC
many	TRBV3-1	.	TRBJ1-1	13	CASSQVGSGEAFF	TGTGCCAGCAGCCAAGTCGGATCTGGTGAAGCTTTCTTT
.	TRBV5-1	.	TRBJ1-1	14	CASSSEQMNTEAFF	TGCGCCAGCAGCTCCGAGCAGATGAACACTGAAGCTTTCTTT
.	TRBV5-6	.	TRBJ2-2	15	CASTLTGKNTGELFF	TGTGCCAGCACCCTCACCGGGAAGAACACCGGGGAGCTGTTTTTT
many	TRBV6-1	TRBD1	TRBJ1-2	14	CASSTGTGILGYTF	TGTGCCAGCAGCACCGGGACAGGGATCCTTGGCTACACCTTC
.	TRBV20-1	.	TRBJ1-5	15	CSAISPGRNNQPQHF	TGCAGTGCTATTTCTCCCGGACGGAACAATCAGCCCCAGCATTTT